This T cell receptor (beta chain) was sequenced during a study of cytomegalovirus exposure and HLA in healthy donors. The V end lost 5 bases, the J end lost 5 bases, and 19 bases lay between the germline ends. Germline CDR1 SEHNR, CDR2 FQNEAQ (reference sequence). The CDR3 is made up of 16 amino acids. The study ran its PCR with 60 Vbeta and 13 Jbeta primers. Clones were read by immunoSEQ multiplex PCR, and TCRdb kept only the in-frame ones, dropping some. This sample has around 150,000 clones, with roughly 70% found just once. This donor's file did not include a recorded CMV serostatus. The source is a human donor in good health. This sequence joins TRBV7-9 and TRBJ2-1, with D possibly matching TRBD2 (5 bases). Input material: PBMCs. CDR3 region: CASSPRPLAVNNEQFF. The CDR3 DNA reads TGTGCCAGCAGCCCCCGGCCGCTAGCAGTAAACAATGAGCAGTTCTTC. Full variable domain (remainder filled in from reference TRBV7-9 and TRBJ2-1): DTGVSQNPRHKITKRGQNVTFRCDPISEHNRLYWYRQTLGQGPEFLTYFQNEAQLEKSRLLSDRFSAERPKGSFSTLEIQRTEQGDSAMYLCASSPRPLAVNNEQFFGPGTRLTVL.